The 20 T cell receptor beta chains below come from one sample, sequenced in a study of chemoradiotherapy in HPV16-positive cancers. TCRdb's table, derived via immunoSEQ multiplex PCR, lists solely in-frame clones and lacks some. The sample records more than 1,500 clones, roughly 86% being singletons. The sequencing used tumor tissue, collected from a patient who underwent chemoradiotherapy. These receptors were obtained from a human donor with HPV-associated anogenital cancer.

This clone is a singleton in its sample. The chain couples TRBV9 to TRBJ1-4; no definite D call. The CDR3 has 18 residues. V dropped 0 bases and J dropped 0 bases, with 15 bases sitting between them. CDR1 and CDR2 from the germline V gene are SGDLS and YYNGEE. The CDR3 sequence: CASSVGVIVGATNEKLFF. The CDR3 nucleotides read TGTGCCAGCAGCGTAGGGGTGATAGTGGGCGCAACTAATGAAAAACTGTTTTTT.

The V gene is TRBV4-1, the J gene TRBJ2-7, with 9 positions matching TRBD2. J was trimmed by 2 bases and V by 2 bases; bases with no gene match: 4. This CDR3 spans 15 amino acids. Germline values: CDR1 MGHRA, CDR2 YSYEKL. The CDR3 DNA reads as TGCGCCAGCAGCCAAAGGTGCGGGAGGGCCTACGAGCAGTACTTC. Translating it yields CASSQRCGRAYEQYF.

The chain joins TRBV29-1 to TRBJ2-7; TRBD2 aligns across 13 bases. CDR3 length: 18 residues. Trimming removed 4 bases from V and 0 bases from J; junction bases left unmatched: 12. Germline assignment: CDR1 SQVTM and CDR2 ANQGSEA. CDR3 DNA: TGCAGCGTTGCGGGAACATGGACTAGCGGGGGCAACTCCTACGAGCAGTACTTC. Translation gives CSVAGTWTSGGNSYEQYF.

The rearrangement links TRBV19 to TRBJ1-5, with 9 bases fitting TRBD1. This CDR3 is built from 15 residues. Germline V gene sequence: CDR1 LNHDA, CDR2 SQIVND (reference sequence). V lost 8 bases and J lost 0; bases outside the gene matches: 5. CDR3 in amino acids: CASGGQGYSNQPQHF. In DNA form, the CDR3 reads TGTGCCAGTGGGGGACAGGGCTATAGCAATCAGCCCCAGCATTTT.

CDR3 in DNA: TGTGCCAGCAGCCCTCCTCCGGGACAGGGGGAGGATACGCAGTATTTT. As protein: CASSPPPGQGEDTQYF. The chain links TRBV7-3 to TRBJ2-3; 11 nucleotides line up with TRBD1. V shed 5 bases and J 6 bases; nucleotides not matched to a gene: 10. Germline V gene data show CDR1 as SGHTA and CDR2 as FQGTGA. CDR3 length equals 16 residues.

This clone was seen once. This rearrangement joins TRBV13 to TRBJ2-2; perhaps TRBD1 as D (6 bases). The ends were cut back, 4 bases at V and 3 bases at J, with 18 bases in the middle. The CDR3 loop spans 17 amino acids. CDR1 is PRHDT, CDR2 FYEKMQ, per germline (reference sequence). CDR3 coding DNA: TGTGCCAGCAGCTCCCCGTTCAGGGGTGGCGACACCGGGGAGCTGTTTTTT. As protein: CASSSPFRGGDTGELFF.

This clone was detected a few times. The CDR3 region has the DNA TGTGCCAGCAGCCCCAACCCACCGACAGGGTGGGGGAATGAGCAGTTCTTC. It encodes CASSPNPPTGWGNEQFF. This sequence joins TRBV11-3 and TRBJ2-1, with 7 bases fitting TRBD1. CDR3 length equals 17 residues. Germline assignment: CDR1 SGHNT and CDR2 YENEEA. V was pared by 5 bases and J by 7 bases, with 17 bases of the junction left unmatched.

The rearrangement uses TRBV7-6 and TRBJ1-3, with TRBD1 matching over 11 bases. The V segment lost 3 bases and the J segment 0 bases; nucleotides outside the gene matches: 1. In germline, CDR1 is SGHVS, CDR2 FNYEAQ. The CDR3 spans 16 residues. DNA of the CDR3: TGTGCCAGCAGCTTGGGGACAGGGGGCTCTGGAAACACCATATATTTT. This codes for CASSLGTGGSGNTIYF. Full variable domain (outside the CDR3, taken from reference TRBV7-6 and TRBJ1-3): GAGVSQSPRYKVTKRGQDVALRCDPISGHVSLYWYRQALGQGPEFLTYFNYEAQQDKSGLPNDRFSAERPEGSISTLTIQRTEQRDSAMYRCASSLGTGGSGNTIYFGEGSWLTVV.

The chain joins TRBV6-6 to TRBJ2-2, with D uncertain. CDR1 MNHNY and CDR2 SVGAGI come from the germline V gene (reference sequence). CDR3 size: 10 residues. Deletions cut 11 bases from V and 7 bases from J, with 8 bases between. The CDR3, as DNA: TGTGCCGTAGGAAGCGGGGAGCTGTTTTTT. Protein sequence: CAVGSGELFF.

This clone was observed once. The gene calls are TRBV5-1 and TRBJ1-4, with D maybe TRBD1 (6 bases). Trimming left V 0 bases short and J 7 bases short, with 10 bases between. Looked up from germline, CDR1 is SGHRS and CDR2 is YFSETQ. The CDR3 spans 14 residues. CDR3 sequence reads: CASSLEGGGEKLFF. The CDR3 DNA follows: TGCGCCAGCAGCTTGGAGGGAGGGGGTGAAAAACTGTTTTTT.

The rearrangement uses TRBV27 and TRBJ2-3; D is possibly TRBD1 or TRBD2 (5 bases each). V was cut by 2 bases and J by 3 bases, with 9 bases left in between. CDR3 length: 14 residues. Germline V lookup: CDR1 MNHEY, CDR2 SMNVEV (reference sequence). The DNA of the CDR3 is TGTGCCAGCAGTTTACGGGGCGGGACAGATACGCAGTATTTT. Translation gives CASSLRGGTDTQYF.

This chain links TRBV6-6 with TRBJ1-5, with no clear D. In germline, CDR1 is MNHNY, CDR2 SVGAGI (reference sequence). V was cut by 5 bases and J by 9 bases, with 11 bases left in between. The length of the CDR3 is 12 residues. The CDR3 is CASSPQTSPQHF. DNA of the CDR3: TGTGCCAGCAGTCCACAAACTTCGCCCCAGCATTTT.

The V and J genes are TRBV28 and TRBJ1-2, with D perhaps matching TRBD1 (6 bases). V lost 4 bases and J lost 4, with 7 bases in between. The CDR3 totals 12 residues. The germline gives CDR1 MDHEN, CDR2 SYDVKM. The CDR3 loop is CASSSGAYGYTF. The CDR3, as DNA: TGTGCCAGCAGTTCAGGGGCCTATGGCTACACCTTC.

The chain uses TRBV19 and TRBJ2-3; 8 bases align to TRBD2. The CDR3 runs 16 residues. Germline CDR1 is LNHDA and CDR2 is SQIVND (reference sequence). The V and J ends lost 3 bases and 1 base, in that order; junction bases with no gene match: 6. The DNA of the CDR3 is TGTGCCAGTAGTATCGGACTAGCATACCGCACAGATACGCAGTATTTT. As protein: CASSIGLAYRTDTQYF.

The chain links TRBV5-1 to TRBJ1-6; no reliable D call. This CDR3 is 14 amino acids long. Germline CDR1 SGHRS, CDR2 YFSETQ. V lost 3 bases to trimming and J lost 5 bases, with 9 bases between them. The CDR3 coding sequence is TGCGCCAGCAGCTCGATTGTAGATAATTCACCCCTCCACTTT. Protein sequence: CASSSIVDNSPLHF.

The chain couples TRBV5-8 to TRBJ2-2; D call uncertain. This CDR3 region has 11 residues. Trimming took 0 bases from V and 14 from J, leaving 8 bases between them. Germline CDR1 SGHTS, CDR2 YDEGEE. CDR3 loop: CASSLDRKLFF. The CDR3 DNA sequence: TGTGCCAGCAGCTTGGACCGTAAACTGTTTTTT.

J is TRBJ2-7 and V is TRBV6-1; 7 bases line up with TRBD1. The CDR3 has 15 residues. Germline CDR1 is MNHNS and CDR2 is SASEGT. The V and J ends lost 2 bases and 0 bases, in that order; junction bases with no gene match: 4. The chain's CDR3 is CASSEKGDSSYEQYF. The CDR3 DNA reads as TGTGCCAGCAGTGAAAAGGGGGACAGCTCCTACGAGCAGTACTTC.

Here the CDR3 reads CASSSDRGTYEQYF. CDR3 in DNA: TGTGCCAGCAGCTCGGACAGGGGTACCTACGAGCAGTACTTC. The chain joins TRBV11-2 to TRBJ2-7, with TRBD1 matching 9 bases. In germline, CDR1 is SGHAT, CDR2 FQNNGV. V shed 4 bases, J shed 2 bases, and the junction held 3 bases outside the gene matches. The CDR3 runs 14 residues.

The V and J genes are TRBV11-2 and TRBJ1-2, with D perhaps TRBD1 (5 bases). This CDR3 comprises 15 residues. Germline values: CDR1 SGHAT, CDR2 FQNNGV. Between the trimmed V and J ends, which lost 0 bases and 4 bases, there was a span of 12 bases. CDR3 loop: CASSLEGRVSYGYTF. As DNA, the CDR3 is TGTGCCAGCAGCTTAGAAGGCAGGGTGTCCTATGGCTACACCTTC.

The chain joins TRBV27 to TRBJ2-3; D gene ambiguous. The V end was cut by 1 base, the J end by 2 bases, with 10 bases between. The CDR3 is 15 residues long. Looked up from germline, CDR1 is MNHEY and CDR2 is SMNVEV (reference sequence). CDR3 sequence (DNA): TGTGCCAGCAGTTTATTTGCTGGTGTCACAGATACGCAGTATTTT. This gives the protein CASSLFAGVTDTQYF.